This T cell receptor (beta chain) was documented in a study of brain T cells in children with intractable seizures. Overall study findings and caveats: Pre-surgery blood may have been undersampled, hiding some clones.

Clones were sequenced by immunoSEQ multiplex PCR, and TCRdb holds only the in-frame ones, with some missing. The data hold 300,000 to 400,000 clones, with roughly 93% observed a single time. Comments on this clone: What it binds is unknown.

The time point is: blood from clinic visit 5 months post-surgery; TSC patient then seizure free. This TCR derives from a boy less than two years old with tuberous sclerosis and intractable seizures. Here the sequenced sample was peripheral blood, taken about 5 months after surgery.

The CDR3 region is CSAIKNTEAFF. CDR3 DNA: TGCAGTGCTATCAAAAACACTGAAGCTTTCTTT. The chain uses TRBV20-1 and TRBJ1-1; D is unresolved. This CDR3 has 11 residues. Trimming removed 4 bases at V and 2 bases at J, with 5 bases between. Germline V gene data show CDR1 as DFQATT and CDR2 as SNEGSKA (reference sequence).